A selection of T cell receptor beta chains follows, all from one sample in a study of blood T cell repertoires in COVID-19. Generated by immunoSEQ multiplex PCR, the TCRdb table keeps only in-frame clones and is missing some. In the table there are approximately 140,000 clones, about four fifths of which are singletons. The sequencing sample was made of peripheral blood. The receptors were gathered from a man in his 70s with acute or convalescent COVID-19. The conserved cysteine and the conserved F or W are not part of the CDR3 here. Each record gives: CDR3 protein, V gene.

CDR3: ASSRGEGRDTEAF
V: TRBV4-2

CDR3: ASSPGTTAQETQY
V: TRBV7-7

CDR3: ASSTVRAGGTEAF
V: TRBV7-2

CDR3: ASSPGQGVTGELF
V: TRBV5-1

CDR3: ATSEPNLYNEQF
V: TRBV24-1

CDR3: ASSQRDRGTDTQY
V: TRBV3-1/TRBV3-2

CDR3: ASSQDADRNSGNTIY
V: TRBV4-1

CDR3: ASSRRTSGGTDTQY
V: TRBV5-4

CDR3: AIEATSRGNSPLH
V: TRBV6-5

CDR3: ASNTGITNYGYT
V: TRBV5-5

CDR3: ASRAGTENSPLH
V: TRBV2

CDR3: ASSLTDRRVTEAF
V: TRBV7-3

CDR3: ASSSRDRGGYGYT
V: TRBV7-2

CDR3: ASSYQGRSGQPQH
V: TRBV6-5

CDR3: SASSGSNTEAF
V: TRBV20-1

CDR3: ASSLVGGSNEQF
V: TRBV7-9

CDR3: ASSYAGRPVNEQF
V: TRBV6-6

CDR3: AAGTGPNQPQH
V: TRBV10-3

CDR3: ASSQERPADGEKLF
V: TRBV4-1

CDR3: ASSRSGTASGANVLT
V: TRBV7-6

CDR3: VSKTRHGTGTFEQY
V: TRBV19

CDR3: ASSRLRDSSSYGYT
V: TRBV7-7

CDR3: ASSPPRGGKETQY
V: TRBV9

CDR3: ASSFGITSYEQY
V: TRBV5-1

CDR3: AAGRGGTDTQY
V: TRBV12-3/TRBV12-4

CDR3: ASSPGGNSPLH
V: TRBV7-3

CDR3: ASSTGALGNQPQH
V: TRBV7-8

CDR3: ASSPDRANTGELF
V: TRBV18

CDR3: ASSQTGGAYEQY
V: TRBV3-1/TRBV3-2

CDR3: ASRDHYEQY
V: TRBV6-4

CDR3: ASSLAASGGAYEQY
V: TRBV5-8

CDR3: AIRDHAGDPPYGYT
V: TRBV10-3